The subject of this entry is one TCR beta chain. No antigen is known for it. ViraFEST assay sequencing came after antigen-specific CD4+ T cells were expanded with viral peptide pools. Culture proceeded for 9 to 11 days, and CD4+ T cells were then isolated. Two-dose vaccination with either BNT162b2 or mRNA-1273 was given to the participants. They grew 2 million to 2.5 million PBMC in each well, adding around 10 IU/ml IL-2 and 8.5 to 10 ug/ml peptides. Half the medium was replaced with IL-2 medium on days 3 and 7. The entry originates in a study of vaccination effects on CD4 cells after COVID-19. The repertoire was sequenced with immunoSEQ multiplex PCR; TCRdb's copy has only in-frame clones and lacks some. The table has about 46,000 clones, about 76% seen once. Germline CDR1 ENHRY, CDR2 SYGVKD. The CDR3 consists of 17 residues. V was shortened by 0 bases and J by 4 bases, with 16 bases between the two germline ends.

This specimen was CD4+ T cells from PBMCs cultured with HCoV-OC43 spike peptides, taken after COVID-19 vaccination. The sample's subset: HCoV-OC43 spike overlapping peptide pool stimulation. The chain is built from TRBV10-3 and TRBJ1-3; D may be TRBD1 (5 bases). The sequence was obtained from a human donor who received a COVID-19 vaccine. The CDR3 sequence is CAISESPSGFQGNTIYF. The CDR3 DNA follows: TGTGCCATCAGTGAGTCCCCTTCAGGGTTCCAAGGAAACACCATATATTTT.